A selection of T cell receptor beta chains follows, all from one sample in a study of T cell repertoires and HLA-DP antigens. Sequencing used immunoSEQ multiplex PCR; TCRdb keeps in-frame clones, though not all of them. The sample holds over 100,000 clones, over 90% seen once. No cognate antigen is known for these TCRs. Sequencing was performed on CD4+ T cells from PBMCs. These TCRs come from a woman aged 18-35 years in good health and CMV-seronegative. Both conserved end residues are part of each CDR3. Fields, in order: D gene, V gene, clone size, J gene, CDR3 DNA, CDR3 protein. A D gene is named only where the DNA matches it firmly. Rows may omit the clone size; those that give it use once, few, many or a size class.

-	TRBV11-2	few	TRBJ1-1	TGTGCCAGCAGCTTGACAGTGAACACTGAAGCTTTCTTT	CASSLTVNTEAFF
TRBD2	TRBV7-8	-	TRBJ2-1	TGTGCCAGCCAGGGGAGCGGGAGGGCCTACAATGAGCAGTTCTTC	CASQGSGRAYNEQFF
TRBD1	TRBV11-2	-	TRBJ1-1	TGTGCCAGCAGCTTACAGGGGGGGCAAACTGAAGCTTTCTTT	CASSLQGGQTEAFF
TRBD1	TRBV27	-	TRBJ1-1	TGTGCCAGCAGCCCGGGGGGGACAGGACATATTGAAGCTTTCTTT	CASSPGGTGHIEAFF
-	TRBV5-6	-	TRBJ1-6	TGTGCCAGCAGCTTGCAAGGGGCTTGGAATAATTCACCCCTCCACTTT	CASSLQGAWNNSPLHF
-	TRBV30	-	TRBJ1-5	TGTGCCTGGAGTGGGCGTGCCGGGACATTGATACAGCCCCAGCATTTT	CAWSGRAGTLIQPQHF
TRBD1	TRBV9	-	TRBJ1-1	TGTGCCAGCAGCGTCGGGGACAGGGACTCCAATGAAGCTTTCTTT	CASSVGDRDSNEAFF
-	TRBV7-2	-	TRBJ1-1	TGTGCCAGCAGCAACCGGGCCAGCGGGGACACTGAAGCTTTCTTT	CASSNRASGDTEAFF
TRBD1	TRBV30	-	TRBJ2-4	TGTGCCTGGAGTGGGGGACAGGGAACAAAAAACATTCAGTACTTC	CAWSGGQGTKNIQYF
-	TRBV4-1	-	TRBJ1-4	TGCGCCAGCAGCTCCCCTCGGGACATGCCTGAAAAACTGTTTTTT	CASSSPRDMPEKLFF
-	TRBV7-2	-	TRBJ2-5	TGTGCCAGCAGCATGGGAGAGGGTGCTCAATATGGAAAGACCCAGTACTTC	CASSMGEGAQYGKTQYF
-	TRBV7-9	-	TRBJ2-5	TGTGCCAGCAGGGGGACGGTCCGGGAGACCCAGTACTTC	CASRGTVRETQYF
-	TRBV6-6	-	TRBJ1-2	TGTGCCAGCAGTTCCCCCCCCGGGTCCCTCTATGGCTACACCTTC	CASSSPPGSLYGYTF
TRBD2	TRBV27	once	TRBJ2-7	TGTGCCAGCAGTTTAGAGCGGGGAAACGAGCAGTACTTC	CASSLERGNEQYF
-	TRBV28	-	TRBJ1-1	TGTGCCAGCAGTTCCCGACGGTTAACTGAAGCTTTCTTT	CASSSRRLTEAFF
TRBD2	TRBV5-4	-	TRBJ2-7	TGTGCCAGCAGCTTGGCCGGGACTAGCGGCTACGAGCAGTACTTC	CASSLAGTSGYEQYF
-	TRBV2	-	TRBJ2-1	TGTGCCAGCAGTGAAAATCGGAATGAGCAGTTCTTC	CASSENRNEQFF
-	TRBV6-1	-	TRBJ1-2	TGTGCCAGCATCCTGGGGGCGGCGACTAACTATGGCTACACCTTC	CASILGAATNYGYTF
-	TRBV2	-	TRBJ1-2	TGTGCCAGCAACAACAGGGATGGCTACACCTTC	CASNNRDGYTF
-	TRBV7-6	-	TRBJ2-3	TGTGCCAGCAGCTCCACGGCCGGGTGGGATACGCAGTATTTT	CASSSTAGWDTQYF
-	TRBV5-1	-	TRBJ2-7	TGCGCCAGCAGTGCGACAGGGACTAGCTCCTACGAGCAGTACTTC	CASSATGTSSYEQYF
-	TRBV30	-	TRBJ2-3	TGTGCCTGGAGCCCTCTTGGGGGCCGGACAGATACGCAGTATTTT	CAWSPLGGRTDTQYF
-	TRBV18	once	TRBJ1-1	TGTGCCAGCTCACCTCATCCGAACATGAACACTGAAGCTTTCTTT	CASSPHPNMNTEAFF
-	TRBV4-1	-	TRBJ1-5	TGCGCCAGCAGCCAAGAACAGGGATCCTATAGCAATCAGCCCCAGCATTTT	CASSQEQGSYSNQPQHF
TRBD1	TRBV5-6	-	TRBJ2-3	TGTGCCAGCAGCTACGATACAGGGGCTAGCACAGATACGCAGTATTTT	CASSYDTGASTDTQYF
-	TRBV7-3	-	TRBJ2-5	TGTGCCAGCAGCTCGGGACACCAAGAGACCCAGTACTTC	CASSSGHQETQYF
-	TRBV19	-	TRBJ1-4	TGTGCCAGTCGTCAGGGTGCAACTAATGAAAAACTGTTTTTT	CASRQGATNEKLFF
TRBD2	TRBV2	-	TRBJ2-3	TGTGCCAGCAAACTAGCGGGGCTCACAGATACGCAGTATTTT	CASKLAGLTDTQYF
-	TRBV7-2	-	TRBJ1-1	TGTGCCAGCAGCCTTAACAGAAATACTGAAGCTTTCTTT	CASSLNRNTEAFF
-	TRBV10-2	-	TRBJ2-2	TGCGCCAGCAGACAACCCGGGGCCGGGGGATCCGGGGAGCTGTTTTTT	CASRQPGAGGSGELFF
TRBD2	TRBV9	once	TRBJ2-2	TGTGCCAGCAGCGTAGGGAGGCTAGCGGGAGGGCCTAGGACCGGGGAGCTGTTTTTT	CASSVGRLAGGPRTGELFF
-	TRBV25-1	-	TRBJ2-2	TGTGCCAGCAGTGAATTTGTGGCCAACACCGGGGAGCTGTTTTTT	CASSEFVANTGELFF
TRBD1	TRBV10-3	-	TRBJ2-7	TGTGCCATCAGTGAGCGCCCGCCGGGACAGTCCTCTTTCTTCTCCTACGAGCAGTACTTC	CAISERPPGQSSFFSYEQYF
-	TRBV28	-	TRBJ1-1	TGTGCCAGCAGTTTGGAGGGGAGCACTGAAGCTTTCTTT	CASSLEGSTEAFF
-	TRBV7-6	-	TRBJ1-6	TGTGCCAGCAGCTTAGTAGGTTCTGCGGTTAATTCACCCCTCCACTTT	CASSLVGSAVNSPLHF
-	TRBV5-1	-	TRBJ1-1	TGCGCCAGCAGCTTGTTTTGGGGGATGGGTATGAACACTGAAGCTTTCTTT	CASSLFWGMGMNTEAFF
-	TRBV29-1	-	TRBJ1-5	TGCAGCGTGGGGGGAGAGGGGGGATTCAATCAGCCCCAGCATTTT	CSVGGEGGFNQPQHF